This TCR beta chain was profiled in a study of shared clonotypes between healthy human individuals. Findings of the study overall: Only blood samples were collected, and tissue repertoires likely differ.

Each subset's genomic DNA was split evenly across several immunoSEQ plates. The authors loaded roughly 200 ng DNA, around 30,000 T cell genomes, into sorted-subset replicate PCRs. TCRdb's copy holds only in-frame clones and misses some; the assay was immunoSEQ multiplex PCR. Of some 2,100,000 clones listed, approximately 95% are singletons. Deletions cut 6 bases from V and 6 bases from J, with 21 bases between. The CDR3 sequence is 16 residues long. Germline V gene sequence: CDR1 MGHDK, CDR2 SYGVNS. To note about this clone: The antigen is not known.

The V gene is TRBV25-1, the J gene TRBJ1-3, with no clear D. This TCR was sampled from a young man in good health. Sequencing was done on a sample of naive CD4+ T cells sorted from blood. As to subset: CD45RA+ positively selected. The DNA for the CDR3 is TGTGCCAGCAGCGACCCCGATCGGAACAACGAAAACACCATATATTTT. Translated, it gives CASSDPDRNNENTIYF. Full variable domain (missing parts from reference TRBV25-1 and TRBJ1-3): EADIYQTPRYLVIGTGKKITLECSQTMGHDKMYWYQQDPGMELHLIHYSYGVNSTEKGDLSSESTVSRIRTEHFPLTLESARPSHTSQYLCASSDPDRNNENTIYFGEGSWLTVV.